The sequence of this TCR beta chain was determined in a study of T cells in Graves' hyperthyroidism and ophthalmopathy (dated by TCRdb to between 2018 and 2021). Broadly, across the study: Peripheral blood was sampled at the time of initial diagnosis, prior to any treatment. To identify TCR V-J signatures that set the groups apart, the researchers used a discovery cohort of 90 to 100 patients, made up of around 40 with Graves' ophthalmopathy and about 59 with stable Graves' hyperthyroidism. Whether ophthalmopathy could be predicted prospectively was tested in an independent validation cohort made up of about 20 hyperthyroidism patients plus 17 patients who later progressed to ophthalmopathy. The roughly 91 discovery patients were randomly divided into training and test sets at a 7:3 ratio. The study also compared thyroid tissue and blood T-cell repertoires from a handful of Graves' hyperthyroidism patients. After sampling, hyperthyroidism patients received methimazole starting at 30 mg daily, and ophthalmopathy patients received high-dose intravenous methylprednisolone. According to the paper, TCR Vbeta CDR3 sequencing was carried out on more than 120 peripheral blood samples, which came from about 45 ophthalmopathy, some 73 hyperthyroidism and about 17 progressor patients. Study-level results and caveats: A 13 V-J signature model separated ophthalmopathy from stable hyperthyroidism, with approximately 86% sensitivity and 81.08% specificity in cross-validation and 80%/75% in testing. Most expanded thyroid clonotypes (frequency above 0.001) were also detected in blood, suggesting blood repertoires may reflect thyroid immune responses. In validation, progression to ophthalmopathy was predicted by the model with roughly 71% sensitivity and under 85% specificity, a median of 6.5 months before onset. Sample size was not statistically predetermined, and investigators were not blinded to group allocation.

Amplification of TCR beta CDR3 regions was carried out from RNA transcripts. A first-round RT-PCR of the TCR CDR3 used the HTBI primer set with the Qiagen OneStep RT-PCR kit. The libraries were constructed in a second round of multiplex PCR and then size-selected and purified. Libraries were sequenced paired-end with 100 bp reads on an Illumina HiSeq2000. Per the source publication's procedure: SOAPnuke was used to process the raw data, throwing out any read that contained adapters or uncalled bases, had a mean Phred below 15, or lacked an exact constant-primer or identifier match. COPE v1.2.5 was used to merge high-quality paired reads, and clonotypes were defined as unique nucleotide sequences. MiTCR v1.1 was used to align the clonotypes against IMGT TRBV, TRBD and TRBJ reference segments. Analysis was restricted to V-J combinations with a frequency above 0.0001, which covered roughly 99% of repertoires. A TCS score was defined as the ratio of F50 (clonal expansion) to E x V (chaos), with BLOSUM62-based TCRdist applied between CDR3 peptides within each V-J. Welch's t-statistics and random forest reduced some 510 V-J features to 13, which were used in a naive Bayes classifier (R e1071). The public reads were reprocessed in TCRdb via fastp at Q25 and MiXCR, keeping in-frame beta chains. Every entry covers one CDR3 protein and lists the most common genes and DNA from its rows. The V and J calls were determined by TCRdb, not by the authors. The sample contains hundreds of thousands of distinct CDR3 sequences, approximately 14% of them found a single time. Roughly a tenth of the sample is taken by the ten largest.

V gives up 0 bases and J gives up 5 bases, and the segment between their germline ends measures 12 bases. The CDR3 spans 15 residues, from the cysteine through the phenylalanine. This entry keeps only the CDR3 DNA: 45 bases, framed from base 1. The germline V gene supplies CDR1 SGHRS and CDR2 YFSETQ. This clonotype was counted a few times. What this receptor recognizes is not known. Base qualities were left out, and no much larger clone turns up one base away. Graves' hyperthyroidism was defined as stable when no progression to ophthalmopathy occurred over 18 months of follow-up. Hyperthyroidism patients were newly diagnosed, had a disease duration of under 2 months, and were aged 18 to 65 years. Patients with uncontrolled infections, other autoimmune diseases, pregnancy or lactation were excluded. Diagnoses relied on clinical symptoms, serum thyroxine and TRAb, thyroid ultrasound and orbital computed tomography. PBMCs were isolated from 8 to 10 ml of fresh peripheral blood by Ficoll-Paque density gradient centrifugation. Total RNA was extracted using Trizol reagent, and RNA quality was assessed on an Agilent 2100 Bioanalyzer.

Sequenced input: blood. The V gene is TRBV5-1 and the J gene is TRBJ1-5; the D segment could be TRBD1, given 5 matching bases. The receptor was derived from a woman between 18 and 30 years old with Graves' hyperthyroidism. In nucleotides, the sequence is TGCGCCAGCAGCTTGGAAGGGACGGAGGATCAGCCCCAGCATTTT. This is translated as CASSLEGTEDQPQHF.